These 17 T cell receptor beta chains originate from one sample sequenced in a study of control samples from healthy donors and cancer patients. Sequenced by immunoSEQ multiplex PCR; TCRdb stores in-frame clones only, minus some. The profile shows about 100,000 clones, 80% to 95% of them singletons. The sequenced sample was blood. These receptor sequences come from a human donor in good health. The donor label of this sample is uncertain.

This chain uses TRBV11-2 with TRBJ2-5; D is perhaps TRBD2 (5 bases). This CDR3 is 14 amino acids long. The V end lost 5 bases, the J end lost 4 bases, and 14 bases lay between the germline ends. Germline values: CDR1 SGHAT, CDR2 FQNNGV. The CDR3 DNA is TGTGCCAGCAGCCGAGGACCCGAGGGAGAGACCCAGTACTTC. It codes for CASSRGPEGETQYF.

The chain links TRBV7-2 to TRBJ2-3; a weak D match, TRBD1 (6 bases). Per germline, CDR1 SGHTA and CDR2 FQGNSA. CDR3 length: 16 amino acids. With 4 bases removed from V and 0 bases from J, the gap between germline ends came to 14 bases. The CDR3 bases are TGTGCCAGCAGCTCCGGACAGACATCTAGCACAGATACGCAGTATTTT. Translated, it gives CASSSGQTSSTDTQYF.

This sequence joins TRBV12-3 or TRBV12-4 and TRBJ2-4; no firm D call. This CDR3 contains 12 residues. The V gene lost 6 bases and the J gene lost 9 bases, with 12 bases spanning the gap. This CDR3 is CASSPHGRIQYF. As DNA, the CDR3 is TGTGCCAGCAGCCCCCATGGCCGCATTCAGTACTTC.

The chain combines TRBV19 with TRBJ2-3; 7 nucleotides line up with TRBD1. J was trimmed by 2 bases and V by 3 bases; bases with no gene match: 5. The CDR3 spans 15 residues. The germline gives CDR1 LNHDA, CDR2 SQIVND (reference sequence). This chain's CDR3 is CASSMRQGNTDTQYF. The CDR3 bases are TGTGCCAGTAGTATGAGACAGGGCAACACAGATACGCAGTATTTT.

The chain's CDR3 is CASRERGQNNEQFF. The CDR3 DNA reads TGTGCCAGCAGGGAGCGGGGGCAGAATAATGAGCAGTTCTTC. The chain carries TRBV7-9 and TRBJ2-1; TRBD2 agrees at 8 bases. The CDR3 is 14 residues long. The trim removed 6 bases at V and 7 bases at J, leaving 8 bases unmatched. The germline gives CDR1 SEHNR, CDR2 FQNEAQ (reference sequence).

This clone was seen a single time. The chain is built from TRBV3-1 (or the pseudogene TRBV3-2) and TRBJ1-1; 10 nucleotides line up with TRBD1. Germline V gene sequence: CDR1 LGHDT, CDR2 YNNKEL (reference sequence). The J segment lost 5 bases and the V segment lost 2 bases, leaving 8 bases of the junction unmatched. The CDR3 totals 16 residues. The CDR3, as DNA: TGTGCCAGCAGCCAATCGACAGGGGGCGGAAGGACTGAAGCTTTCTTT. This encodes CASSQSTGGGRTEAFF.

J is TRBJ2-5 and V is TRBV5-8, with D possibly being TRBD1 (5 bases). The germline V gene encodes CDR1 SGHTS and CDR2 YDEGEE. The CDR3 is made up of 13 amino acids. Trimming cost V 3 bases and J 5 bases, with 11 bases left between them. CDR3 in DNA: TGTGCCAGCAGCTCCCGGACATGGGAGACCCAGTACTTC. Amino acid sequence: CASSSRTWETQYF.

V usage is TRBV5-6 and J usage is TRBJ1-2; tentative D call: TRBD1 (6 bases). The CDR3 covers 14 residues. V was clipped by 5 bases and J by 1 base, with 12 bases between them. Germline V gene sequence: CDR1 SGHDT, CDR2 YYEEEE. This CDR3 reads CASSPDRFNYGYTF. DNA for the CDR3: TGTGCCAGCAGTCCCGACAGGTTTAACTATGGCTACACCTTC.

In its sample, this clone was seen once. The chain couples TRBV14 to TRBJ2-2, with 7 positions matching TRBD1. The CDR3 contains 17 residues. Trimming took 4 bases from V and 1 from J; bases not matched to a gene: 9. Germline V gene sequence: CDR1 SGHDN, CDR2 FVKESK. The CDR3 sequence: CASSRQTGWENTGELFF. The CDR3 bases are TGTGCCAGCAGCCGGCAGACAGGGTGGGAGAACACCGGGGAGCTGTTTTTT. The full variable domain, in which reference TRBV14 and TRBJ2-2 provide the parts outside the CDR3, is EAGVTQFPSHSVIEKGQTVTLRCDPISGHDNLYWYRRVMGKEIKFLLHFVKESKQDESGMPNNRFLAERTGGTYSTLKVQPAELEDSGVYFCASSRQTGWENTGELFFGEGSRLTVL.

This clone appeared a few times. This sequence joins TRBV6-5 and TRBJ1-2; the D is unclear. V lost 6 bases, J lost 7 bases, and 12 bases lay in between. Germline V gene lookup returns CDR1 MNHEY and CDR2 SVGAGI. The CDR3 runs to 12 residues. Written as DNA, the CDR3 is TGTGCCAGCAGCTCGAACAAGTTTGGCTACACCTTC. Translation gives CASSSNKFGYTF.

The chain joins TRBV5-1 to TRBJ2-7, with 12 bases matching TRBD2. The V segment lost 4 bases and the J segment 8 bases; nucleotides outside the gene matches: 7. CDR1 SGHRS and CDR2 YFSETQ come from the germline V gene. The CDR3 totals 14 residues. The CDR3 DNA reads as TGCGCCAGCAGCGAACTAGCGGGGGGTCGGAAGCAGTACTTC. Translation: CASSELAGGRKQYF.

The chain joins TRBV27 to TRBJ1-4; no definite D call. The CDR3 has 13 amino acids. Germline CDR1 and CDR2: MNHEY and SMNVEV (reference sequence). The V end lost 0 bases, the J end lost 8 bases, and 7 bases lay between the germline ends. The CDR3 sequence: CASSLSEQEKLFF. CDR3 nucleotides: TGTGCCAGCAGTTTATCGGAACAAGAAAAACTGTTTTTT.

The V gene is TRBV19, the J gene TRBJ1-6; tentative D call: TRBD1 (6 bases). The germline V and J ends were trimmed by 6 bases and 0 bases, with 15 bases remaining between them. The CDR3 loop spans 17 amino acids. CDR1 LNHDA and CDR2 SQIVND come from the germline V gene (reference sequence). The CDR3 loop reads CASSQGPRSSYNSPLHF. In DNA, the CDR3 is TGTGCCAGTAGCCAGGGGCCCAGGAGCTCCTATAATTCACCCCTCCACTTT.

The CDR3 nucleotides are TGTGCCAGCAGCCAAGAAGGAACCACGGGACTAGCAGGCGGGGAGCTGTTTTTT. This encodes CASSQEGTTGLAGGELFF. The chain links TRBV4-2 to TRBJ2-2; 9 bases agree with TRBD2. The CDR3 has 18 residues. V lost 0 bases and J lost 7; bases outside the gene matches: 12. Germline-derived CDR1 and CDR2 are LGHNA and YNFKEQ.

This clone appeared a single time. The chain recombines TRBV27 with TRBJ2-5, with 9 positions matching TRBD2. Germline V CDR1 and CDR2: MNHEY, SMNVEV (reference sequence). J gave up 4 bases and V 5 bases, and 11 bases lay outside the gene matches. The CDR3 spans 16 residues. CDR3 region: CASSTWIAGDAETQYF. CDR3 DNA: TGTGCCAGCAGTACCTGGATAGCGGGGGACGCAGAGACCCAGTACTTC.

This clone was counted once. The genes are TRBV7-2 and TRBJ1-5; D is undetermined. The germline CDR1 and CDR2 sequences are SGHTA and FQGNSA. V gave up 4 bases and J gave up 0 bases, with 4 bases separating them. This CDR3 comprises 13 residues. The CDR3 bases are TGTGCCAGCAGCTATTATAGCAATCAGCCCCAGCATTTT. It is translated as CASSYYSNQPQHF.

The chain employs TRBV28 and TRBJ1-2; TRBD1 agrees at 8 bases. The CDR3 runs 13 residues. CDR1 is MDHEN, CDR2 SYDVKM, per germline. V gave up 7 bases and J gave up 7 bases; unmatched junction bases: 8. For the CDR3, the DNA is TGTGCCAGCAACTCACAGGGGGTGGGTGGCTACACCTTC. This encodes CASNSQGVGGYTF.